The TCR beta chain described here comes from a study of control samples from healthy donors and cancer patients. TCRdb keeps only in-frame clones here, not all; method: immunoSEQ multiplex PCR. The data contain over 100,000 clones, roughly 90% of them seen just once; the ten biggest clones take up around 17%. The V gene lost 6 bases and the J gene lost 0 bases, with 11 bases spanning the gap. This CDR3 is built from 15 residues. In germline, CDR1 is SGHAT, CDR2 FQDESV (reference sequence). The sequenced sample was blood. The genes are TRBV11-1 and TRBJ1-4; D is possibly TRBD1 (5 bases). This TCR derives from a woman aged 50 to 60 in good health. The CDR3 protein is CASRQGVATNEKLFF. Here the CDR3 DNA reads TGTGCCAGCAGGCAGGGAGTTGCAACTAATGAAAAACTGTTTTTT.